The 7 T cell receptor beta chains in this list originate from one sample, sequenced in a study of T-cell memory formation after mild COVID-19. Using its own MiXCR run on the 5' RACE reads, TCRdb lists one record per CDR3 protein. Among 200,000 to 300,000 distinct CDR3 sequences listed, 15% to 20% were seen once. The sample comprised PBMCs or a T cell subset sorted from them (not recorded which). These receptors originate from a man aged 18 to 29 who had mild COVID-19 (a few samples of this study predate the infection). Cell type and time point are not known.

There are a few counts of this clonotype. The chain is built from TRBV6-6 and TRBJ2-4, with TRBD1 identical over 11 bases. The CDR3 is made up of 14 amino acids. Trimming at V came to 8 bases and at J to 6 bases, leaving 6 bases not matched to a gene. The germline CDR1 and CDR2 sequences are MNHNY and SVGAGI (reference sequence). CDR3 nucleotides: TGTGCCAGCGAATTCGGGACAGGGGGAAACATTCAGTACTTC. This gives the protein CASEFGTGGNIQYF.

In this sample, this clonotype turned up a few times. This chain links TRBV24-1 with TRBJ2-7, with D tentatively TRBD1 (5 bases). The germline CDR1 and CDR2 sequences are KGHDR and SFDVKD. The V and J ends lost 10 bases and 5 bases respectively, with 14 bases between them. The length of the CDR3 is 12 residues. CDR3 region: CATGPPVHEQYV. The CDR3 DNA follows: TGTGCCACGGGGCCCCCGGTCCACGAGCAGTACGTC.

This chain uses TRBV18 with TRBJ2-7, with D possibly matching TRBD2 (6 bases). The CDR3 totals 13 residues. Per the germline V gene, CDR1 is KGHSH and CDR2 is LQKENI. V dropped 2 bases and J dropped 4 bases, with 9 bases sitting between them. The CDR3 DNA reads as TGTGCCAGCTCACCAACGGGGGTATACGAGCAGTACTTC. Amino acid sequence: CASSPTGVYEQYF.

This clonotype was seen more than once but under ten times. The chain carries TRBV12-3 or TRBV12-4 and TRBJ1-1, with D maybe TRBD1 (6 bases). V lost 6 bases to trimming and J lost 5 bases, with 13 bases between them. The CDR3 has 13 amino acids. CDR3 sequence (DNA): TGTGCCAGCAGGACAGGATTGCGAACTGAAGCTTTCTTT. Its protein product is CASRTGLRTEAFF.

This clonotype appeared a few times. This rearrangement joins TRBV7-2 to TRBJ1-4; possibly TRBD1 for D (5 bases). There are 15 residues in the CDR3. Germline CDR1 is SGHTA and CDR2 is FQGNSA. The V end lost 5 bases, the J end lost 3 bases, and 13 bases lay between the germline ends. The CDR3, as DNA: TGTGCCAGCAGCCCCCAAAGGGGTTCTAATGAAAAACTGTTTTTT. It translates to CASSPQRGSNEKLFF.

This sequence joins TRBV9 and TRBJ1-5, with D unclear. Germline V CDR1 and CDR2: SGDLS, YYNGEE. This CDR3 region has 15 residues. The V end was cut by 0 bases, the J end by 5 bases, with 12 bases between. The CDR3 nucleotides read TGTGCCAGCAGCGTAGGGGGAATAGGAGATCAGCCCCAGCATTTT. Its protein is CASSVGGIGDQPQHF.

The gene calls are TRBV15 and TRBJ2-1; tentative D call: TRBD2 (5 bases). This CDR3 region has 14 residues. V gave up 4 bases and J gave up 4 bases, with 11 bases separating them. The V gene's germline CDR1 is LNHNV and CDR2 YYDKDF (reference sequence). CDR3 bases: TGTGCCACCAGCACCTGGGGAGAGTACAATGAGCAGTTCTTC. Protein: CATSTWGEYNEQFF.